This T cell receptor beta chain comes out of a study of response to subunit inactivated influenza vaccine. TCRdb reprocessed the RT-PCR reads with MiXCR, giving one entry per CDR3 protein. In the table there are about 650,000 distinct CDR3 sequences, about 15% of which are singletons. This clonotype was counted a few times. The antigen remains undetermined. V lost 3 bases, J lost 3 bases, and 12 bases lay in between. Per germline, CDR1 DFQATT and CDR2 SNEGSKA (reference sequence). The CDR3 has 13 residues. Study-wide results and limits: Authors suggested that a seasonal influenza vaccination recruits few new T cells each time.

This clonotype was obtained from a man aged 45 to 65 who received an inactivated influenza vaccine. V usage is TRBV20-1 and J usage is TRBJ2-7, with D perhaps TRBD1 or TRBD2 (5 bases each). The sequencing used PBMCs from blood, collected roughly 2 weeks before vaccination. CDR3: CSASRDGLYEQYF. CDR3 DNA sequence: TGCAGTGCTAGCCGGGACGGTCTCTACGAGCAGTACTTC.